This TCR beta chain was sequenced in a study of T cell repertoires in cytomegalovirus infection. Whole-study context: Public signatures in TCR beta pointed to CMV infection and matching HLA type. General study results and limits: The ex vivo response was dominated by HLA-C-restricted CMV-specific TCR beta clonotypes.

The CDR3 runs 14 residues. Per germline, CDR1 SGHKS and CDR2 YYEKEE (reference sequence). V shed 4 bases and J shed 5 bases, with 13 bases lying between them. With respect to this clonotype: Antigen unknown.

TCRdb processed the reads anew with MiXCR; each CDR3 protein has one entry. The table records 100,000 to 150,000 distinct CDR3 sequences, roughly a third of them present only once. Sequenced here: CD8+ T cells from cultured PBMCs, sampled from culture after CMV antigen stimulation. This chain connects TRBV5-5 to TRBJ1-5; D is perhaps TRBD1 (6 bases). The receptor was isolated from a human donor in good health (CMV status not recorded). Some clones in this sample may be carry-over from other donors' samples. Written as DNA, the CDR3 is TGTGCCAGCAGCCGCCGGGGGGCTGATCAGCCCCAGCATTTT. Translation gives CASSRRGADQPQHF.